This entry features one TCR beta chain sequence. Its target is not known. The CDR3 extends over 12 amino acids. Trimming stripped 5 bases from V and 14 bases from J, with 18 bases between. CDR1 and CDR2 from the germline V gene are MDHEN and SYDVKM. Some clones are missing from TCRdb's copy, which holds only in-frame ones; the method was immunoSEQ multiplex PCR. This repertoire shows around 140,000 clones, less than 95% found once; its top ten account for approximately 0.99%. This record comes from a study of OX40 agonist ivuxolimab in advanced cancers. Study information: Every 2 weeks, patients received ivuxolimab intravenously, dosed at 0.01 to 10 mg/kg. Regarding the study as a whole: Antigen targets of the expanded peripheral T cells went undetermined.

The TCR sequence derives from an adult with an advanced solid tumor such as melanoma, head and neck, liver or kidney cancer. The chain recombines TRBV28 with TRBJ1-1, with D possibly TRBD1 on 6 matching bases. Source: CD4+ or CD8+ T cells sorted from blood, taken in a trial of the OX40 agonist ivuxolimab. CDR3 residues: CASSLQQGQVFF. The CDR3 nucleotides read TGTGCCAGCAGTCTACAACAGGGCCAGGTATTCTTT. Variable domain in full (rest from reference TRBV28 and TRBJ1-1): DVKVTQSSRYLVKRTGEKVFLECVQDMDHENMFWYRQDPGLGLRLIYFSYDVKMKEKGDIPEGYSVSREKKERFSLILESASTNQTSMYLCASSLQQGQVFFGQGTRLTVV.